These 21 T cell receptor beta chains came from one sample sequenced in a study of response to subunit inactivated influenza vaccine. TCRdb reanalysed the RT-PCR reads using MiXCR and keeps one entry per CDR3 protein. The sample has 610,000 or so distinct CDR3 sequences, around 13% seen once. Here the sequenced sample was PBMCs from blood, taken about 12 days after vaccination. The receptors were sampled from a man aged 50 or older who received an inactivated influenza vaccine.

In its sample, this clonotype was seen many times. The chain combines TRBV7-9 with TRBJ2-7, with 10 bases fitting TRBD1. Germline lookup yields CDR1 SEHNR and CDR2 FQNEAQ (reference sequence). Unmatched junction bases numbered 6, after V lost 6 bases and J lost 4 bases. The CDR3 covers 14 residues. The CDR3 reads CASSSGQGKYEQYF. The CDR3 coding sequence is TGTGCCAGCAGTTCGGGACAGGGGAAATACGAGCAGTACTTC.

The chain combines TRBV7-8 with TRBJ1-6, with D uncertain. Germline V gene lookup returns CDR1 SGHVS and CDR2 FQNEAQ. CDR3 size: 14 residues. V shed 4 bases and J shed 14 bases, with 18 bases lying between them. The CDR3 bases are TGTGCCAGCAGCTCGAGCCCCCCGGGCAGAACCCTCCACTTT. Its protein product is CASSSSPPGRTLHF. The whole variable domain, filled in from reference TRBV7-8 and TRBJ1-6, reads GAGVSQSPRYKVAKRGQDVALRCDPISGHVSLFWYQQALGQGPEFLTYFQNEAQLDKSGLPSDRFFAERPEGSVSTLKIQRTQQEDSAVYLCASSSSPPGRTLHFGNGTRLTVT.

This clonotype came up a few times. The chain uses TRBV6-1 and TRBJ2-7; tentative D call: TRBD1 (6 bases). Trimming pared 6 bases from V and 4 bases from J, leaving 19 bases between. The CDR3 spans 15 residues. Germline V CDR1 and CDR2: MNHNS, SASEGT. CDR3 nucleotides: TGTGCCAGCAGGACCTCAGGGGCTCCGGCGTACGAGCAGTACTTC. Its translation is CASRTSGAPAYEQYF.

This clonotype was seen many times. The chain employs TRBV4-2 and TRBJ2-1; D may be TRBD2 (6 bases). The length of the CDR3 is 16 residues. V was cut by 1 base and J by 4 bases, with 14 bases left in between. Germline CDR1 LGHNA, CDR2 YNFKEQ. This chain's CDR3 is CASSQGAGLAYNEQFF. The CDR3 coding sequence is TGTGCCAGCAGCCAAGGGGCGGGGTTAGCTTACAATGAGCAGTTCTTC.

Only a few counts were recorded for this clonotype. The chain is built from TRBV7-9 and TRBJ2-5; 9 bases fit TRBD1. Trimming removed 4 bases from V and 1 base from J; junction bases left unmatched: 4. CDR1 is SEHNR, CDR2 FQNEAQ, per germline (reference sequence). The length of the CDR3 is 15 residues. This chain's CDR3 is CASSWGTGLQETQYF. The CDR3 DNA reads as TGTGCCAGCAGCTGGGGGACAGGGCTCCAAGAGACCCAGTACTTC. The variable domain in full, with the rest retrieved from reference TRBV7-9 and TRBJ2-5, is DTGVSQNPRHKITKRGQNVTFRCDPISEHNRLYWYRQTLGQGPEFLTYFQNEAQLEKSRLLSDRFSAERPKGSFSTLEIQRTEQGDSAMYLCASSWGTGLQETQYFGPGTRLLVL.

This clonotype has just a few counts. The rearrangement joins TRBV12-3 or TRBV12-4 to TRBJ1-1; 7 bases fit TRBD1. This CDR3 region has 14 residues. V trimming: 5 bases; J trimming: 1 base; junction bases outside the gene matches: 4. The CDR3 nucleotides are TGTGCCAGCAGTGACGACAGGGAGAACACTGAAGCTTTCTTT. Its protein is CASSDDRENTEAFF.

This clonotype was observed a few times. The chain combines TRBV11-2 with TRBJ2-3; a weak D match, TRBD1 (5 bases). Germline V gives CDR1 SGHAT, CDR2 FQNNGV. The CDR3 consists of 12 residues. V lost 6 bases, J lost 6 bases, and 10 bases lay in between. The CDR3 nucleotides are TGTGCCAGCAGTACCAACAGGGATACGCAGTATTTT. It translates to CASSTNRDTQYF.

The rearrangement uses TRBV7-9 and TRBJ2-1, with D unclear. This CDR3 comprises 13 residues. V was pared by 1 base and J by 9 bases, with 10 bases between. Looked up from germline, CDR1 is SEHNR and CDR2 is FQNEAQ (reference sequence). The CDR3 DNA is TGTGCCAGCAGCTTAGAGTTAGGTTTTGAGCAGTTCTTC. Translation: CASSLELGFEQFF.

J is TRBJ2-7 and V is TRBV20-1, with 11 bases identical to TRBD2. V lost 4 bases and J lost 3; bases outside the gene matches: 5. The CDR3 extends over 14 amino acids. Per the germline V gene, CDR1 is DFQATT and CDR2 is SNEGSKA (reference sequence). Here the CDR3 reads CSAIRTSGYYEQYF. DNA of the CDR3: TGCAGTGCTATCAGGACTAGCGGGTACTACGAGCAGTACTTC.

This chain connects TRBV19 to TRBJ1-5; D is perhaps TRBD1 (6 bases). V was trimmed by 7 bases and J by 5 bases, leaving 12 bases between them. Germline CDR1 reads LNHDA; CDR2 reads SQIVND (reference sequence). This CDR3 is built from 13 residues. In DNA form, the CDR3 reads TGTGCCAGTAAGCCCGGGGGGCATCAGCCCCAGCATTTT. This translates into CASKPGGHQPQHF.

The CDR3 coding sequence is TGCGCCAGCAGCCAAGTCCTCGTTTGGACTAGCGGGGGGCAACTCTACGAGCAGTACTTC. As protein: CASSQVLVWTSGGQLYEQYF. The chain uses TRBV4-1 and TRBJ2-7; 14 nucleotides align to TRBD2. Germline V lookup: CDR1 MGHRA, CDR2 YSYEKL. V gave up 1 base and J gave up 3 bases; unmatched junction bases: 14. This CDR3 region has 20 residues.

This clonotype came up a few times. J is TRBJ2-1 and V is TRBV20-1; D is undetermined. The germline V and J ends were trimmed by 3 bases and 0 bases, with 9 bases remaining between them. The CDR3 spans 14 residues. Germline values: CDR1 DFQATT, CDR2 SNEGSKA (reference sequence). For the CDR3, the DNA is TGCAGTGCTAGGATCCGGAGCTCCTACAATGAGCAGTTCTTC. It specifies CSARIRSSYNEQFF.

This rearrangement joins TRBV12-3 or TRBV12-4 to TRBJ2-5; a possible D gene is TRBD1 (6 bases). This CDR3 has 13 amino acids. Trimming shortened V by 5 bases and J by 5 bases, and 12 bases separated the two germline ends. This chain's CDR3 is CASSDGTLETQYF. The CDR3 coding sequence is TGTGCCAGCAGTGATGGGACATTGGAGACCCAGTACTTC.

The V and J genes are TRBV11-2 and TRBJ2-7; D is unresolved. The CDR3 has 17 amino acids. CDR1 is SGHAT, CDR2 FQNNGV, per germline. Trimming took 5 bases from V and 5 from J, leaving 25 bases between them. CDR3: CASSHGFPDNTPDEQYF. The DNA for the CDR3 is TGTGCCAGCAGCCACGGATTCCCCGACAATACTCCGGACGAGCAGTACTTC.

The sample holds a few counts of this clonotype. The chain joins TRBV9 to TRBJ2-7; D is perhaps TRBD2 (5 bases). The CDR3 is 12 residues long. Germline CDR1 reads SGDLS; CDR2 reads YYNGEE. V was trimmed by 6 bases and J by 3 bases, leaving 10 bases between them. Written as DNA, the CDR3 is TGTGCCAGCACGGGGAATAACTACGAGCAGTACTTC. This encodes CASTGNNYEQYF.

The chain recombines TRBV19 with TRBJ2-1, with D maybe TRBD1 (6 bases). CDR3 length equals 14 residues. Trimming removed 3 bases from V and 9 bases from J, with 15 bases in between. The germline CDR1 and CDR2 sequences are LNHDA and SQIVND (reference sequence). In nucleotides, the CDR3 is TGTGCCAGTAGTATTGGGGCAGGGGTAAGTGAGCAGTTCTTC. It yields the protein CASSIGAGVSEQFF.

The CDR3 nucleotides read TGCGCCAGCAGCCACAGGAACTGGGGGGAAAAACTGTTTTTT. This codes for CASSHRNWGEKLFF. The J gene is TRBJ1-4, the V gene TRBV23-1, with D perhaps TRBD1 (5 bases). TRBV23-1 is treated as an ORF (open reading frame) with a function not yet certain. This CDR3 comprises 14 residues. V lost 6 bases to trimming and J lost 8 bases, with 16 bases between them.

This chain connects TRBV10-3 to TRBJ2-1, with 11 bases fitting TRBD2. The CDR3 sequence is 18 residues long. The germline V gene encodes CDR1 ENHRY and CDR2 SYGVKD. Germline trimming cut 5 bases from V and 2 bases from J; bases unmatched to any gene: 11. The CDR3 DNA is TGTGCCATCAGTCGGGGTAGCGGGAGGGCCCCAACCTACAATGAGCAGTTCTTC. Its translation: CAISRGSGRAPTYNEQFF.

This clonotype has just a few counts. The chain recombines TRBV5-1 with TRBJ2-7, with TRBD2 matching 7 bases. The CDR3 has 13 residues. V lost 5 bases, J lost 0 bases, and 2 bases stayed unmatched. Germline V lookup: CDR1 SGHRS, CDR2 YFSETQ. The CDR3 DNA follows: TGCGCCAGCAGTGGGACTAACTCCTACGAGCAGTACTTC. As protein: CASSGTNSYEQYF.

This clonotype was picked up many times. The rearrangement links TRBV12-3 or TRBV12-4 to TRBJ2-1, with TRBD2 as a possible D gene (6 bases). This CDR3 is built from 12 residues. Deletions cut 5 bases from V and 9 bases from J, with 11 bases between. CDR3 nucleotides: TGTGCCAGCAGTCTTAGCGGAGCTGAGCAGTTCTTC. Encoded protein: CASSLSGAEQFF.

This clonotype was observed at least ten times. The genes are TRBV5-1 and TRBJ1-1; 7 positions agree with TRBD1. CDR1 is SGHRS, CDR2 YFSETQ, per germline. V shed 4 bases and J 4 bases; nucleotides not matched to a gene: 7. The CDR3 is 14 residues long. The CDR3 DNA reads as TGCGCCAGCAGCCGACAGGGAAGGAGCACTGAAGCTTTCTTT. The encoded protein is CASSRQGRSTEAFF.